This T cell receptor (beta chain) was sequenced during a study of cytomegalovirus exposure and HLA in healthy donors. Healthy bone marrow donors made up the donor group. PCR was performed using 60 Vbeta and 13 Jbeta primers. Only in-frame clones appear in the TCRdb table, and some are missing; sequencing was by immunoSEQ multiplex PCR. This sample has about 120,000 clones, with 75% to 85% found just once. About this clone itself: Its antigen is currently unknown.

V dropped 4 bases and J dropped 0 bases, with 10 bases sitting between them. Germline-derived CDR1 and CDR2 are KGHSH and LQKENI. CDR3 length: 16 residues. The study, taken as a whole, reports: In the analysis, some V segments, TRBV6-2 and TRBV6-3 included, were excluded as indistinguishable. A later analysis reportedly found that, within productive TCRs, an Asian-associated ancestry cluster had fewer N-insertions than the mean observed across the approximately 700 donors. A missense variant in DCLRE1C was later tied to TCR beta V- and J-gene trimming.

J is TRBJ1-6 and V is TRBV18; no firm D call. Sequenced material: PBMCs. This sequence was found in a female donor in good health and CMV-seropositive. The CDR3 loop is CASSQWEGSYNSPLHF. The CDR3 coding sequence is TGTGCCAGCTCACAATGGGAGGGCTCCTATAATTCACCCCTCCACTTT. Combining the CDR3 with reference TRBV18 and TRBJ1-6 gives the whole variable domain NAGVMQNPRHLVRRRGQEARLRCSPMKGHSHVYWYRQLPEEGLKFMVYLQKENIIDESGMPKERFSAEFPKEGPSILRIQQVVRGDSAAYFCASSQWEGSYNSPLHFGNGTRLTVT.